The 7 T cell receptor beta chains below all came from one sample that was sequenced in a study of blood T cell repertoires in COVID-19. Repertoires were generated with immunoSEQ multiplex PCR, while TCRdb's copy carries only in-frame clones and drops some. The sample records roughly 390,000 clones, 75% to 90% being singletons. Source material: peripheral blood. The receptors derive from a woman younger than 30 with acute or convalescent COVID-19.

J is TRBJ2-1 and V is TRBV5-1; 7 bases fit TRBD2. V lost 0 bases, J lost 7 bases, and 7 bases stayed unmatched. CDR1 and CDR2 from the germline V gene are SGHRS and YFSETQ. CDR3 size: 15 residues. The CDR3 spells CASSLDGAGDNEQFF. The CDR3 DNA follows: TGCGCCAGCAGCTTGGACGGTGCGGGGGATAATGAGCAGTTCTTC.

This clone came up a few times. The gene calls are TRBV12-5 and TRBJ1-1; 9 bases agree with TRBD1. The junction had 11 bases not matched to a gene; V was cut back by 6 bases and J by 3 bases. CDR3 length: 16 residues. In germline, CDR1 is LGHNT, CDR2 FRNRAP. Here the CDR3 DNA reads TGTGCTAGTGGACCGGGACCGGGACAGGGCTACACTGAAGCTTTCTTT. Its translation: CASGPGPGQGYTEAFF. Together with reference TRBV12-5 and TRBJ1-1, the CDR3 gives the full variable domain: DARVTQTPRHKVTEMGQEVTMRCQPILGHNTVFWYRQTMMQGLELLAYFRNRAPLDDSGMPKDRFSAEMPDATLATLKIQPSEPRDSAVYFCASGPGPGQGYTEAFFGQGTRLTVV.

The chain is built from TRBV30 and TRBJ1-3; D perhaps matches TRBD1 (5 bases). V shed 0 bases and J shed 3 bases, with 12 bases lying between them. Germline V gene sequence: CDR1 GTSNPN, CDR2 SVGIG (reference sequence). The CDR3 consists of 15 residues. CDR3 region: CAWSVGVSGGNTIYF. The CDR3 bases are TGTGCCTGGAGTGTAGGGGTTTCGGGTGGAAACACCATATATTTT.

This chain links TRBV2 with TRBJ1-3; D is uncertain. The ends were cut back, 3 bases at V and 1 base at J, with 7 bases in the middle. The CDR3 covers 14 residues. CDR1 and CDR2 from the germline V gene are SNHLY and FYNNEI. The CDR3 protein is CASSDRGSGNTIYF. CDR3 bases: TGTGCCAGCAGTGATCGCGGATCTGGAAACACCATATATTTT.

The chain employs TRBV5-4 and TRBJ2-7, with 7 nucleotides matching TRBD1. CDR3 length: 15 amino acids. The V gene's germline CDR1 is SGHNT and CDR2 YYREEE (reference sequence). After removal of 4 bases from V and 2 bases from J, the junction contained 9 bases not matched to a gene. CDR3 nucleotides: TGTGCCAGCAGCACCGTTGGGGACAGACCCTACGAGCAGTACTTC. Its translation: CASSTVGDRPYEQYF. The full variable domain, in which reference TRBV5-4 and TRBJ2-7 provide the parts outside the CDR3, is ETGVTQSPTHLIKTRGQQVTLRCSSQSGHNTVSWYQQALGQGPQFIFQYYREEENGRGNFPPRFSGLQFPNYSSELNVNALELDDSALYLCASSTVGDRPYEQYFGPGTRLTVT.

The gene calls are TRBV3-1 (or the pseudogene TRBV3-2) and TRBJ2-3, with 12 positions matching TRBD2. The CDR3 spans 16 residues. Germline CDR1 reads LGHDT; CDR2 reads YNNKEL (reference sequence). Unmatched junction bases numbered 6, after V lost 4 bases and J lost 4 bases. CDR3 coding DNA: TGTGCCAGCAGCCCGAGACGGACTAGCGGGGCAGATACGCAGTATTTT. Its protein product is CASSPRRTSGADTQYF.

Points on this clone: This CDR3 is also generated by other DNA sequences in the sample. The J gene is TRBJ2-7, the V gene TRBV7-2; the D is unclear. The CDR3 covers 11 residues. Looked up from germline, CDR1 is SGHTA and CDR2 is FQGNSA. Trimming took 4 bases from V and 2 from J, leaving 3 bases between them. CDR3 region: CASSSAYEQYF. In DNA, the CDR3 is TGTGCCAGCAGCTCCGCCTACGAGCAGTACTTC.